What follows are 25 T cell receptor beta chains derived from one specimen sequenced in a study of cytomegalovirus exposure and HLA in healthy donors. PCR primers comprised 60 Vbeta and 13 Jbeta primers. TCRdb's copy holds only in-frame clones and misses some; the assay was immunoSEQ multiplex PCR. The profile shows 120,000 to 150,000 clones, roughly 80% of them singletons. The sample was PBMCs. These receptors were obtained from a woman in her forties or fifties in good health and CMV-seronegative.

This clone was found a few times. The CDR3 sequence: CASSESLRGPYNSPLHF. CDR3 in DNA: TGTGCCAGCAGTGAATCCCTCAGGGGCCCTTATAATTCACCCCTCCACTTT. The chain has TRBV6-1 and TRBJ1-6; weak D call: TRBD1 (6 bases). Germline CDR1 reads MNHNS; CDR2 reads SASEGT. The CDR3 is made up of 17 amino acids. The ends were cut back, 2 bases at V and 4 bases at J, with 15 bases in the middle.

Turning to this clone: Its ends do not fully match the called genes, so a read error is possible. The genes are TRBV7-7 and TRBJ2-3; 11 positions match TRBD2. There are 16 residues in the CDR3. The germline CDR1 and CDR2 sequences are SSHAT and FNYEAQ (reference sequence). In nucleotides, the CDR3 is TGTGCTAGCAGCCCACGACTAGCGGGGCGCACAGATACGCAGTATTTT. Amino acid sequence: CASSPRLAGRTDTQYF.

In DNA, the CDR3 is TGTGCCACCAGCAGAGAGAGAACAGTATCTGAAAAACTGTTTTTT. Amino acids: CATSRERTVSEKLFF. The V and J genes are TRBV15 and TRBJ1-4; no firm D call. The CDR3 runs to 15 residues. Germline V gene sequence: CDR1 LNHNV, CDR2 YYDKDF (reference sequence). Trimming took 0 bases from V and 7 from J, leaving 12 bases between them.

J is TRBJ2-2 and V is TRBV16; D gene unclear. CDR1 and CDR2 from the germline V gene are KGHSY and FQNENV. This CDR3 region has 13 residues. The V gene lost 4 bases and the J gene lost 7 bases, with 10 bases spanning the gap. This chain's CDR3 is CASSPKSYGELFF. CDR3 bases: TGTGCCAGCAGCCCCAAAAGCTACGGGGAGCTGTTTTTT.

The CDR3 sequence: CASSRSGQGDNEQFF. CDR3 coding DNA: TGTGCCAGCAGCCGATCGGGACAGGGGGACAATGAGCAGTTCTTC. The chain recombines TRBV4-2 with TRBJ2-1; 11 bases agree with TRBD1. This CDR3 spans 15 amino acids. The junction had 4 bases not matched to a gene; V was cut back by 4 bases and J by 5 bases. Germline CDR1 is LGHNA and CDR2 is YNFKEQ.

This clone was seen more than once but under ten times. The chain uses TRBV5-1 and TRBJ1-1; D might be TRBD1 (6 bases). Trimming removed 4 bases from V and 4 bases from J, with 14 bases in between. Germline CDR1 and CDR2: SGHRS and YFSETQ. This CDR3 spans 14 amino acids. The CDR3 region has the DNA TGCGCCAGCAGCGCCGGGGAGGGGGGCACTGAAGCTTTCTTT. It is translated as CASSAGEGGTEAFF. Variable domain in full (rest from reference TRBV5-1 and TRBJ1-1): KAGVTQTPRYLIKTRGQQVTLSCSPISGHRSVSWYQQTPGQGLQFLFEYFSETQRNKGNFPGRFSGRQFSNSRSEMNVSTLELGDSALYLCASSAGEGGTEAFFGQGTRLTVV.

This clone occurred a few times. As DNA, the CDR3 is TGTGCCAGCCAGCAGGCTCGCACAGATACGCAGTATTTT. Its protein is CASQQARTDTQYF. The chain combines TRBV7-3 with TRBJ2-3; no definite D call. This CDR3 spans 13 amino acids. Per the germline V gene, CDR1 is SGHTA and CDR2 is FQGTGA. V shed 8 bases and J shed 1 base, with 10 bases lying between them.

This chain links TRBV27 with TRBJ2-5; 7 bases align to TRBD2. The CDR3 runs to 15 residues. The germline V gene encodes CDR1 MNHEY and CDR2 SMNVEV (reference sequence). The V gene end was trimmed by 4 bases and the J gene end by 5 bases; junction bases not matched to a gene: 10. The CDR3 nucleotides read TGTGCCAGCAGTTCATTTTCCCTGCGGGGGGAGACCCAGTACTTC. It yields the protein CASSSFSLRGETQYF.

The chain combines TRBV6-1 with TRBJ1-5; D is ambiguous. The CDR3 consists of 13 residues. Germline CDR1 and CDR2: MNHNS and SASEGT. Between the trimmed V and J ends, which lost 10 bases and 4 bases, there was a span of 14 bases. CDR3 nucleotides: TGTGCCACCGCCTCAGGTTGGAATCAGCCCCAGCATTTT. Translated, it gives CATASGWNQPQHF.

The chain joins TRBV15 to TRBJ1-4; 7 bases are a match to TRBD1. The V and J ends lost 5 bases and 5 bases, in that order; junction bases with no gene match: 8. Germline CDR1 reads LNHNV; CDR2 reads YYDKDF (reference sequence). The CDR3 has 15 amino acids. The CDR3 sequence: CATSGGTDLNEKLFF. Here the CDR3 DNA reads TGTGCCACCAGCGGAGGGACAGACCTCAATGAAAAACTGTTTTTT.

The chain uses TRBV7-9 and TRBJ1-6; 7 bases match TRBD1. Germline V gene sequence: CDR1 SEHNR, CDR2 FQNEAQ (reference sequence). The junction had 1 base not matched to a gene; V was cut back by 3 bases and J by 8 bases. This CDR3 contains 13 residues. The CDR3 reads CASSFDRDSPLHF. CDR3 sequence (DNA): TGTGCCAGCAGCTTCGACAGGGATTCACCCCTCCACTTT.

The chain combines TRBV11-2 with TRBJ1-2, with D possibly matching TRBD1 (5 bases). The CDR3 runs 13 residues. The germline CDR1 and CDR2 sequences are SGHAT and FQNNGV. V was trimmed by 5 bases and J by 4 bases, leaving 11 bases between them. The CDR3 reads CASSRGTTYGYTF. The CDR3 DNA reads as TGTGCCAGCAGCCGGGGGACCACCTATGGCTACACCTTC.

The chain employs TRBV15 and TRBJ2-2; D may be TRBD2 (7 bases). Germline values: CDR1 LNHNV, CDR2 YYDKDF (reference sequence). V lost 0 bases and J lost 3, with 14 bases in between. The CDR3 covers 17 residues. This CDR3 reads CATSRDWGGAYTGELFF. The CDR3 nucleotides are TGTGCCACCAGCAGAGATTGGGGGGGGGCCTACACCGGGGAGCTGTTTTTT.

J is TRBJ1-2 and V is TRBV28; D is unclear. The V end was cut by 3 bases, the J end by 5 bases, with 13 bases between. Looked up from germline, CDR1 is MDHEN and CDR2 is SYDVKM. CDR3 length: 14 residues. The CDR3 coding sequence is TGTGCCAGCAGTTTGGGGAGGCAGGTTTATGGCTACACCTTC. Translated, it gives CASSLGRQVYGYTF.

The rearrangement joins TRBV5-1 to TRBJ1-6, with unresolved D. The CDR3 sequence is 14 residues long. Germline CDR1 reads SGHRS; CDR2 reads YFSETQ. Trimming stripped 0 bases from V and 5 bases from J, with 6 bases between. In DNA, the CDR3 is TGCGCCAGCAGCTTGGGCAGCGATAATTCACCCCTCCACTTT. Encoded protein: CASSLGSDNSPLHF.

This clone was detected a few times. The chain has TRBV6-6 and TRBJ1-5; D might be TRBD1 (5 bases). This CDR3 contains 13 residues. Trimming pared 0 bases from V and 7 bases from J, leaving 7 bases between. In germline, CDR1 is MNHNY, CDR2 SVGAGI (reference sequence). The DNA for the CDR3 is TGTGCCAGCAGTTACTCCAGGGTCCAGCCCCAGCATTTT. Its translation is CASSYSRVQPQHF.

The chain links TRBV4-1 to TRBJ1-5, with TRBD1 as a possible D gene (6 bases). CDR1 and CDR2 from the germline V gene are MGHRA and YSYEKL. V was shortened by 1 base and J by 6 bases, with 13 bases between the two germline ends. The CDR3 has 15 residues. CDR3 amino acids: CASSQGGQPGQPQHF. The CDR3 DNA follows: TGCGCCAGCAGCCAAGGAGGACAGCCTGGTCAGCCCCAGCATTTT.

The chain employs TRBV18 and TRBJ2-1, with D uncertain. Between the trimmed V and J ends, which lost 3 bases and 0 bases, there was a span of 6 bases. The V gene's germline CDR1 is KGHSH and CDR2 LQKENI. There are 14 residues in the CDR3. The CDR3 nucleotides are TGTGCCAGCTCACCTGCGAACTCCTACAATGAGCAGTTCTTC. Translating it yields CASSPANSYNEQFF.

The V gene is TRBV5-1, the J gene TRBJ2-5; TRBD1 matches at 8 bases. The CDR3 contains 16 residues. Trimming at V came to 4 bases and at J to 5 bases, leaving 13 bases not matched to a gene. Germline CDR1 is SGHRS and CDR2 is YFSETQ. The CDR3 DNA reads as TGCGCCAGCAGCCCTTACGGACAGGGACGTTCGGAGACCCAGTACTTC. It translates to CASSPYGQGRSETQYF.

The rearrangement links TRBV6-5 to TRBJ1-4; 8 nucleotides match TRBD1. Losses at the gene ends were 0 bases for V and 5 bases for J; bases not matched to a gene: 2. Germline CDR1 is MNHEY and CDR2 is SVGAGI. This CDR3 is built from 15 residues. DNA of the CDR3: TGTGCCAGCAGTTACTCGGACAGGGCGAATGAAAAACTGTTTTTT. Translated: CASSYSDRANEKLFF.

This clone was counted a few times. The genes are TRBV7-2 and TRBJ1-6, with D maybe TRBD1 (6 bases). Per the germline V gene, CDR1 is SGHTA and CDR2 is FQGNSA. V shed 4 bases and J shed 5 bases, with 15 bases lying between them. The CDR3 sequence is 16 residues long. The CDR3 spells CASSSEDRFHNSPLHF. As DNA, the CDR3 is TGTGCCAGCAGCTCAGAGGACAGATTTCATAATTCACCCCTCCACTTT.

The V call is TRBV5-1, the J call TRBJ2-1, with TRBD2 matching over 10 bases. CDR1 SGHRS and CDR2 YFSETQ come from the germline V gene. The CDR3 consists of 14 residues. V trimming: 4 bases; J trimming: 16 bases; junction bases outside the gene matches: 14. CDR3 in DNA: TGCGCCAGCAGCCCGGGCCTAGCGGGGGCCCCGCCATTCTTC. It yields the protein CASSPGLAGAPPFF.

The chain combines TRBV5-5 with TRBJ1-1; D is perhaps TRBD1 (5 bases). Germline loops: CDR1 SGHKS, CDR2 YYEKEE (reference sequence). The CDR3 contains 17 residues. Trimming pared 4 bases from V and 0 bases from J, leaving 19 bases between. Here the CDR3 reads CASSRQITLTMNTEAFF. Here the CDR3 DNA reads TGTGCCAGCAGCCGACAGATAACGTTGACCATGAACACTGAAGCTTTCTTT.

V is TRBV15 and J is TRBJ1-2; D is perhaps TRBD1 (6 bases). Trimming removed 0 bases from V and 2 bases from J, with 10 bases in between. Germline V gene lookup returns CDR1 LNHNV and CDR2 YYDKDF (reference sequence). The CDR3 is made up of 15 amino acids. The CDR3, as DNA: TGTGCCACCAGCAGAGATCCAAGGGGGAACTATGGCTACACCTTC. This gives the protein CATSRDPRGNYGYTF. The variable domain in full, with the rest retrieved from reference TRBV15 and TRBJ1-2, is DAMVIQNPRYQVTQFGKPVTLSCSQTLNHNVMYWYQQKSSQAPKLLFHYYDKDFNNEADTPDNFQSRRPNTSFCFLDIRSPGLGDTAMYLCATSRDPRGNYGYTFGSGTRLTVV.

This sequence joins TRBV11-1 and TRBJ2-7; D is perhaps TRBD2 (6 bases). There are 13 residues in the CDR3. From germline, CDR1 is SGHAT and CDR2 FQDESV (reference sequence). The V and J ends lost 2 bases and 2 bases respectively, with 7 bases between them. For the CDR3, the DNA is TGTGCCAGCAGCTTACCGGGGGCCTACGAGCAGTACTTC. Encoded protein: CASSLPGAYEQYF.